This T cell receptor beta chain was recorded in a study of graft-versus-host responses after intestinal transplantation. As for the study in general: Isolated intestinal, liver-intestinal, or multivisceral transplants had been given to the recipients. All of the recipients had induction that used anti-thymocyte globulin, then tacrolimus and steroids for approximately 3 years.

The CDR3 runs 12 residues. TCRdb's table, derived via immunoSEQ multiplex PCR, lists solely in-frame clones and lacks some. The table shows some 40,000 clones, with 75% to 95% occurring only once. In the case of this clone: Its antigen is not known.

General study points: Individuals carrying graft-donor T cell macrochimerism showed high graft-versus-host to host-versus-graft clonal ratios in allografts. GvH clones were found in recipient marrow; some appeared first in ileum or blood.

This chain uses TRBV12-2 with TRBJ2-7; the table's D call, TRBD1, has no DNA check behind it. TRBV12-2 is an annotated pseudogene. The sample was PBMCs, taken 524 days after transplant. This receptor was obtained from a human patient who received an intestinal transplant, so some T cells may come from the graft donor. The CDR3, as DNA: TGTGCAAGTCGCTCTGGACACTACGAGCAGTACTTC. Its protein product is CASRSGHYEQYF.